These T cell receptor beta chains were read from a single sample in a study of T cell responses to AZD1222 COVID-19 vaccine. Sequenced by immunoSEQ multiplex PCR; TCRdb stores in-frame clones only, minus some. The repertoire holds 85,000 to 90,000 clones, with 90% to 95% as singletons. The material was peripheral blood, obtained on day 0 of MenACWY control vaccination. All receptors derive from an adult in good health. The CDR3 runs from the conserved cysteine through the conserved F or W. The order of the fields is D gene, V gene, J gene, clone size, CDR3 protein, CDR3 DNA. A D gene is named only where the DNA matches it firmly. Expanded clones get a size class; other rows say once, few or many, or leave the size out.

>-|TRBV19|TRBJ2-2|-
CASSSPITGELFF
TGTGCCAGTAGTAGTCCGATCACCGGGGAGCTGTTTTTT
>-|TRBV2|TRBJ1-4|-
CASSFSIDEKLFF
TGTGCCAGCAGTTTTTCGATAGACGAAAAACTGTTTTTT
>TRBD1|TRBV6-2/TRBV6-3|TRBJ2-5|-
CASSRGTGGETQYF
TGTGCCAGCAGCCGAGGGACAGGGGGCGAGACCCAGTACTTC
>TRBD1|TRBV9|TRBJ2-7|-
CASSATPGQGIQPKPEQYF
TGTGCCAGCAGCGCCACACCGGGACAGGGGATTCAACCGAAGCCCGAGCAGTACTTC
>-|TRBV29-1|TRBJ2-7|-
CSVDMAGEGYEQYF
TGCAGCGTTGATATGGCAGGGGAGGGATACGAGCAGTACTTC
>TRBD1|TRBV28|TRBJ2-7|-
CASSGTGNYEQYF
TGTGCCAGCAGTGGGACAGGGAACTACGAGCAGTACTTC
>-|TRBV27|TRBJ1-6|-
CASSLYTQASSPLHF
TGTGCCAGCAGTTTATATACACAGGCGAGTTCACCCCTCCACTTT
>-|TRBV19|TRBJ1-5|-
CASAPDSNQPQHF
TGTGCCAGTGCGCCGGATAGCAATCAGCCCCAGCATTTT
>-|TRBV4-3|TRBJ1-6|-
CASSQGRFNSPLHF
TGCGCCAGCAGCCAAGGACGGTTTAATTCACCCCTCCACTTT
>-|TRBV10-2|TRBJ1-1|-
CASSEQGNTEAFF
TGCGCCAGCAGTGAGCAGGGGAACACTGAAGCTTTCTTT
>-|TRBV2|TRBJ2-1|-
CASSGDHEQFF
TGTGCCAGCAGCGGGGATCATGAGCAGTTCTTC
>TRBD1|TRBV19|TRBJ1-5|few
CASSIGTGLSNQPQHF
TGTGCCAGTAGTATAGGGACAGGGCTTAGCAATCAGCCCCAGCATTTT
>-|TRBV19|TRBJ1-2|once
CASLPGTYYGYTF
TGTGCCAGCCTCCCCGGGACGTACTATGGCTACACCTTC
>TRBD1|TRBV28|TRBJ1-5|-
CASSRQGSPQHF
TGTGCCAGCAGTCGACAGGGGTCCCCCCAGCATTTT
>TRBD1|TRBV4-1|TRBJ2-3|once
CASSQGQGVETDTQYF
TGCGCCAGCAGCCAAGGGCAGGGGGTAGAGACAGATACGCAGTATTTT
>-|TRBV11-3|TRBJ2-2|-
CASSPAPGELFF
TGTGCCAGCAGCCCAGCGCCCGGGGAGCTGTTTTTT
>TRBD1|TRBV7-9|TRBJ2-7|once
CASSFQSGQGEYEQYF
TGTGCCAGCAGCTTCCAATCCGGACAGGGAGAATACGAGCAGTACTTC
>-|TRBV4-2|TRBJ1-4|-
CASSQERRGSEKLFF
TGTGCCAGCAGCCAAGAGAGGAGGGGGTCGGAAAAACTGTTTTTT
>-|TRBV2|TRBJ2-7|-
CASRTRQVAYEQYF
TGTGCCAGCAGGACCCGACAGGTTGCCTACGAGCAGTACTTC
>-|TRBV11-2|TRBJ1-5|-
CASSFSTDQPQHF
TGTGCCAGCAGCTTCTCCACGGATCAGCCCCAGCATTTT
>-|TRBV7-8|TRBJ1-6|-
CASSNRRVENSPLHF
TGTGCCAGCAGCAACCGACGGGTCGAGAATTCACCCCTCCACTTT
>-|TRBV5-1|TRBJ2-5|-
CASSLDQETQYF
TGCGCCAGCAGCTTGGACCAGGAGACCCAGTACTTC
>TRBD2|TRBV7-2|TRBJ2-3|-
CASSRSGVRTDTQYF
TGTGCCAGCAGCAGGAGCGGGGTGCGCACAGATACGCAGTATTTT
>-|TRBV10-2|TRBJ1-3|-
CASIPGAGNTIYF
TGCGCCAGCATTCCAGGGGCAGGAAACACCATATATTTT
>TRBD1|TRBV18|TRBJ2-2|-
CASSPLTGTGYTGELFF
TGTGCCAGCTCACCTCTAACCGGGACAGGGTACACCGGGGAGCTGTTTTTT
>TRBD1|TRBV6-5|TRBJ1-4|-
CASRTGTVNEKLFF
TGTGCCAGCAGAACCGGGACAGTCAATGAAAAACTGTTTTTT
>TRBD1|TRBV3-1/TRBV3-2|TRBJ1-6|-
CASSAQGRPLHF
TGTGCCAGCAGCGCACAGGGGCGACCCCTCCACTTT
>-|TRBV11-2|TRBJ1-2|-
CASSLDLGGRGDTF
TGTGCCAGCAGCTTAGATCTTGGGGGAAGAGGTGACACCTTC
>-|TRBV4-3|TRBJ2-2|-
CASSLTRNTGELFF
TGCGCCAGCAGCCTGACACGGAACACCGGGGAGCTGTTTTTT
>-|TRBV2|TRBJ1-1|-
CASSVATDREAFF
TGTGCCAGCAGTGTCGCGACGGACCGTGAAGCTTTCTTT
>TRBD2|TRBV10-2|TRBJ2-3|-
CASRGLAASTDTQYF
TGCGCCAGCAGAGGACTAGCGGCTAGCACAGATACGCAGTATTTT
>-|TRBV7-2|TRBJ1-5|-
CASSLEGGNQPQHF
TGTGCCAGCAGCTTAGAAGGGGGGAATCAGCCCCAGCATTTT
>TRBD2|TRBV5-6|TRBJ2-7|-
CASSLARTSGSLEQYF
TGTGCCAGCAGCTTGGCCCGGACTAGCGGGAGTCTCGAGCAGTACTTC
>-|TRBV2|TRBJ1-2|-
CASRPDLTNYGYTF
TGTGCCAGCAGACCGGACCTCACTAACTATGGCTACACCTTC
>-|TRBV7-8|TRBJ1-2|-
CASSLRGGYGYTF
TGTGCCAGCAGCCTCAGGGGCGGCTATGGCTACACCTTC
>-|TRBV19|TRBJ2-7|-
CASSAPKGGTYEQYF
TGTGCCAGTAGTGCCCCCAAGGGGGGAACCTACGAGCAGTACTTC
>-|TRBV19|TRBJ1-1|-
CATTPQGGTEAFF
TGTGCCACCACCCCGCAAGGGGGCACTGAAGCTTTCTTT
>-|TRBV28|TRBJ1-3|-
CASSLLAGNTIYF
TGTGCCAGCAGCCTCCTAGCTGGAAACACCATATATTTT
>-|TRBV25-1|TRBJ1-3|-
CASSPGTSGNTIYF
TGTGCCAGCAGCCCGGGGACCTCTGGAAACACCATATATTTT
>-|TRBV14|TRBJ2-7|few
CASSSQGYEQYF
TGTGCCAGCAGCTCACAGGGTTACGAGCAGTACTTC
>-|TRBV4-2|TRBJ1-1|-
CASSQDVRNTEAFF
TGTGCCAGCAGCCAAGATGTCAGGAACACTGAAGCTTTCTTT
>-|TRBV25-1|TRBJ2-7|-
CASSETPYEQYF
TGTGCCAGCAGTGAAACACCCTACGAGCAGTACTTC
>-|TRBV5-1|TRBJ1-2|-
CASSLGGTQTGIPYF
TGCGCCAGCAGCTTGGGAGGGACACAGACTGGTATTCCCTACTTC
>TRBD2|TRBV7-2|TRBJ2-7|once
CASSEAGGAYEQYF
TGTGCCAGCAGCGAAGCGGGAGGGGCCTACGAGCAGTACTTC
>-|TRBV18|TRBJ2-1|once
CASSPYTSEQFF
TGTGCCAGCTCCCCTTACACGAGTGAGCAGTTCTTC
>-|TRBV18|TRBJ2-7|-
CASSPKTGNFEQYF
TGTGCCAGCTCACCCAAAACGGGGAACTTCGAGCAGTACTTC
>TRBD1|TRBV5-4|TRBJ1-2|-
CASSWDRAQEGYTF
TGTGCCAGCAGCTGGGACAGGGCCCAGGAGGGCTACACCTTC
>TRBD1|TRBV18|TRBJ1-5|-
CASSPIKGQRGSNQPQHF
TGTGCCAGCTCACCGATTAAGGGACAGAGGGGTTCCAATCAGCCCCAGCATTTT
>TRBD1|TRBV7-3|TRBJ2-7|few
CASRSGTGESYEQYF
TGTGCCAGCAGGTCCGGGACAGGGGAGTCCTACGAGCAGTACTTC
>-|TRBV28|TRBJ1-2|-
CASNSPAEGRGYGYTF
TGTGCCAGCAATTCCCCAGCAGAAGGCAGGGGTTATGGCTACACCTTC
>-|TRBV5-8|TRBJ1-1|-
CASSPGQRGTEAFF
TGTGCCAGCAGCCCTGGACAGCGGGGGACTGAAGCTTTCTTT
>-|TRBV18|TRBJ1-3|-
CASSPAGVPPSGNTIYF
TGTGCCAGCTCACCGGCGGGGGTCCCTCCCTCTGGAAACACCATATATTTT
>TRBD1|TRBV7-9|TRBJ1-1|-
CASSLEGGYTEAFF
TGTGCCAGCAGCTTAGAAGGGGGCTACACTGAAGCTTTCTTT